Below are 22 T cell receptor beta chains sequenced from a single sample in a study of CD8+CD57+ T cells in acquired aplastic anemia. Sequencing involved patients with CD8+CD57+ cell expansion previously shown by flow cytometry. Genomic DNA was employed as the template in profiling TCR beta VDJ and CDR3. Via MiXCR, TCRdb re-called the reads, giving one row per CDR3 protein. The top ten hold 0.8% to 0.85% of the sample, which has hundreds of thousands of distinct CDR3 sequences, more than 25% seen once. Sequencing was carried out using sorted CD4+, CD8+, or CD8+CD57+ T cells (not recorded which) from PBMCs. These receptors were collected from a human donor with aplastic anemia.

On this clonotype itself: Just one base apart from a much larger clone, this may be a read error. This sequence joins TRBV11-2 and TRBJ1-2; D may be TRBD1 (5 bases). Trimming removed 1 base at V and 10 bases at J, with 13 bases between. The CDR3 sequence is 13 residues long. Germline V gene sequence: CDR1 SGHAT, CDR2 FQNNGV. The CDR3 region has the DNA TGTGCCAGCAGCTTAGCCTGGGACCGCGACTACACCTTC. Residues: CASSLAWDRDYTF.

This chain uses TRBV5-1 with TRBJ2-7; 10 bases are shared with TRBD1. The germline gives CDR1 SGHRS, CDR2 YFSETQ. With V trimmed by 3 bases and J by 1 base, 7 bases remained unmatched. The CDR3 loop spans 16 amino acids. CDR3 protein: CASSSPRQGASYEQYF. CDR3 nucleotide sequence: TGCGCCAGCAGCTCCCCCAGACAGGGGGCATCCTACGAGCAGTACTTC.

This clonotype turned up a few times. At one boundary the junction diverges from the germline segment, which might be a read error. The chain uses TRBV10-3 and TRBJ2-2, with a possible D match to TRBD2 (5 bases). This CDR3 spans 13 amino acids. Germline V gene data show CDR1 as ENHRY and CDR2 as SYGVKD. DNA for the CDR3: TGTGCCAGCAGTGAAGCGCGACTAGGGGAGCTGTTTTTT. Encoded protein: CASSEARLGELFF.

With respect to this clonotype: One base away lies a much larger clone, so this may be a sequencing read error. CDR3 in amino acids: CASSVGTLQTQYF. The CDR3, as DNA: TGTGCCAGCAGCGTAGGTACCTTACAGACCCAGTACTTC. The gene calls are TRBV9 and TRBJ2-5; D gene unclear. Per the germline V gene, CDR1 is SGDLS and CDR2 is YYNGEE. This CDR3 contains 13 residues. The germline V and J ends were trimmed by 0 bases and 6 bases, with 9 bases remaining between them.

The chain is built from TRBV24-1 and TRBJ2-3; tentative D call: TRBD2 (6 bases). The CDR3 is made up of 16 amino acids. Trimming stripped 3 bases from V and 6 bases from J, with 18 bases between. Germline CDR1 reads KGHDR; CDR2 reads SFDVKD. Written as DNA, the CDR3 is TGTGCCACCAGTGATCCCCGGGACTTCGGCGGCGATACGCAGTATTTT. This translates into CATSDPRDFGGDTQYF.

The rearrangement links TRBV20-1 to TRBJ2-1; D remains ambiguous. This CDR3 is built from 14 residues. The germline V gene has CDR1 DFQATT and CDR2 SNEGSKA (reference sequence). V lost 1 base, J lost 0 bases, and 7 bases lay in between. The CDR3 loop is CSARGPSSYNEQFF. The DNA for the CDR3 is TGCAGTGCTAGAGGTCCGAGCTCCTACAATGAGCAGTTCTTC.

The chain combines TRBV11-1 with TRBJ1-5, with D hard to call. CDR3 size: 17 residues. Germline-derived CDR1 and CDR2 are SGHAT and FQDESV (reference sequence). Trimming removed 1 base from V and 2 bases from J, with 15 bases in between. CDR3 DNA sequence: TGTGCCAGCAGCTTAGAGGTGCAGACCCCAGGCAATCAGCCCCAGCATTTT. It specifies CASSLEVQTPGNQPQHF.

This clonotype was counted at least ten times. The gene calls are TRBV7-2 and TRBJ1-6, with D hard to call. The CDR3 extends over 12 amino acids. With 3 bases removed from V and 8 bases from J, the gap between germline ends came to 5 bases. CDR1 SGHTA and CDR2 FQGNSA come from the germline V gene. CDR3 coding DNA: TGTGCCAGCAGCTTTACCGATTCACCCCTCCACTTT. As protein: CASSFTDSPLHF. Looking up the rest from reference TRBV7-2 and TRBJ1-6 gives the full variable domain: GAGVSQSPSNKVTEKGKDVELRCDPISGHTALYWYRQSLGQGLEFLIYFQGNSAPDKSGLPSDRFSAERTGGSVSTLTIQRTQQEDSAVYLCASSFTDSPLHFGNGTRLTVT.

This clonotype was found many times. CDR3 bases: TGTGCCAGCAGCTTGGCGGGACATCTAGTTGAAGCTTTCTTT. It translates to CASSLAGHLVEAFF. The rearrangement links TRBV7-2 to TRBJ1-1; the D gene is possibly TRBD1 (6 bases). Trimming removed 3 bases at V and 7 bases at J, with 15 bases between. This CDR3 contains 14 residues. From germline, CDR1 is SGHTA and CDR2 FQGNSA.

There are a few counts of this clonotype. In DNA form, the CDR3 reads TGTGCCAGCAGTGAAAACTTCTACACAGATACGCAGTATTTT. Translated, it gives CASSENFYTDTQYF. The chain joins TRBV2 to TRBJ2-3; D is ambiguous. With 2 bases removed from V and 2 bases from J, the gap between germline ends came to 8 bases. The germline V gene has CDR1 SNHLY and CDR2 FYNNEI. This CDR3 region has 14 residues.

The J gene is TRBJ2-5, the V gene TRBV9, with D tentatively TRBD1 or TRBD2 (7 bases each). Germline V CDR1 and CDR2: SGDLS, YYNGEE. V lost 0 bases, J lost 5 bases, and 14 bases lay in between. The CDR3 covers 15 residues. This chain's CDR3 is CASSVAGRGGETQYF. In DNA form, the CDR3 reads TGTGCCAGCAGCGTAGCGGGCAGGGGGGGGGAGACCCAGTACTTC.

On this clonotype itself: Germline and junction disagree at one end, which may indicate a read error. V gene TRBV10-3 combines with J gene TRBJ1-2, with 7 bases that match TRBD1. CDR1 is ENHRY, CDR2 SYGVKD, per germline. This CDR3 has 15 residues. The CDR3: CASSEGRGRGYGYTF. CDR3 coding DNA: TGTGCCAGCAGTGAAGGGAGGGGGCGCGGTTATGGCTACACCTTC.

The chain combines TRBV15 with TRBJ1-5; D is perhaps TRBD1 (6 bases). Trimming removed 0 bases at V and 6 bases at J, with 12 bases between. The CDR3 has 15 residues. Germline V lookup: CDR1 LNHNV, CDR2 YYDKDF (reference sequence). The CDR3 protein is CATSRDRGSGQPQHF. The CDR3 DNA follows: TGTGCCACCAGCAGAGACAGGGGTTCGGGTCAGCCCCAGCATTTT.

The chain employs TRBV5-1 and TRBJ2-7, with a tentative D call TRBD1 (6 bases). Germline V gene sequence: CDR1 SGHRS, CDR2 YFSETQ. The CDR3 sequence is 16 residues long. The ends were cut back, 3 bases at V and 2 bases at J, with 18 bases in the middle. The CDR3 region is CASSSPTGPNPYEQYF. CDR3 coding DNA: TGCGCCAGCAGCTCCCCGACAGGCCCCAATCCCTACGAGCAGTACTTC.

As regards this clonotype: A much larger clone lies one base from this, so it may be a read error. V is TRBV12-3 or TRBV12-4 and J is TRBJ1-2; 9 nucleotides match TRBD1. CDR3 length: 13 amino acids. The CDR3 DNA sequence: TGTGTCAGCAGTCCAAGACAGGGGGTACGCTACACCTTC. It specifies CVSSPRQGVRYTF.

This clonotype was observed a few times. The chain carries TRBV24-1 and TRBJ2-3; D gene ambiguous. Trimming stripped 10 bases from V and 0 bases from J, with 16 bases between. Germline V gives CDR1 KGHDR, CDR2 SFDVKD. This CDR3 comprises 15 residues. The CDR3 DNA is TGTGCCACTCGACGTGGTGAGGCTAGCACAGATACGCAGTATTTT. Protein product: CATRRGEASTDTQYF.

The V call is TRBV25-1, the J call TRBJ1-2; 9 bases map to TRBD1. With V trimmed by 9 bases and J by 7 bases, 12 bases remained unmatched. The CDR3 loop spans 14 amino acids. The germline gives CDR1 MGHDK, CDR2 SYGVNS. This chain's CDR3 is CASELRGQGIGYTF. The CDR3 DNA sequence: TGTGCCAGTGAGCTCAGGGGACAGGGTATTGGCTACACCTTC.

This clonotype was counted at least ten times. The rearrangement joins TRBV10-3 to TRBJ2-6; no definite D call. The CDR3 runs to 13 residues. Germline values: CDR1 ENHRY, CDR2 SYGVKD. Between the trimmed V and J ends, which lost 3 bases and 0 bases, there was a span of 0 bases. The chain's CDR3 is CAISDSGANVLTF. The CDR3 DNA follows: TGTGCCATCAGTGACTCTGGGGCCAACGTCCTGACTTTC.

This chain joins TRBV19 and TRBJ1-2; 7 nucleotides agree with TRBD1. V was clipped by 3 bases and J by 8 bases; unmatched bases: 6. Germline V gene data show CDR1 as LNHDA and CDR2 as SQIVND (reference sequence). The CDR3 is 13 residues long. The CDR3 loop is CASSMGSGQGYTF. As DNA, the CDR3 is TGTGCCAGTAGTATGGGTTCGGGACAGGGCTACACCTTC. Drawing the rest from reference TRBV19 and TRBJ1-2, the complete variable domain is DGGITQSPKYLFRKEGQNVTLSCEQNLNHDAMYWYRQDPGQGLRLIYYSQIVNDFQKGDIAEGYSVSREKKESFPLTVTSAQKNPTAFYLCASSMGSGQGYTFGSGTRLTVV.

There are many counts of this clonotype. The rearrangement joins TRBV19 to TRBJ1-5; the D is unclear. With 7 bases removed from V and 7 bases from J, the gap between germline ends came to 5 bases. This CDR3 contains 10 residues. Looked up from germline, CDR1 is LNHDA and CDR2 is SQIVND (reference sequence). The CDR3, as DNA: TGTGCCAGTAAGGGCCAGCCCCAGCATTTT. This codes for CASKGQPQHF.

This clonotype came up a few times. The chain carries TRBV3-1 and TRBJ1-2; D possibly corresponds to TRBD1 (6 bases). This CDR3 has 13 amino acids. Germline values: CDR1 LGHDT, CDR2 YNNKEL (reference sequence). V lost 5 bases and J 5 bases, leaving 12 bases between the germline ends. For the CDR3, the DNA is TGTGCCAGCAGCTCACAGGGTTCTTATGGCTACACCTTC. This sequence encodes CASSSQGSYGYTF.

The CDR3 DNA sequence: TGTGCCAGCAGCCCAATAGCGGGGAAGAACACCGGGGAGCTGTTTTTT. Its translation: CASSPIAGKNTGELFF. The chain recombines TRBV7-3 with TRBJ2-2; 8 positions agree with TRBD2. CDR3 size: 16 residues. Germline CDR1 is SGHTA and CDR2 is FQGTGA. V was pared by 5 bases and J by 1 base, with 6 bases of the junction left unmatched.